The 6 T cell receptor beta chains below come from one sample, sequenced in a study of PD-1 blockade in classical Hodgkin lymphoma. Sequencing was performed with immunoSEQ multiplex PCR; in TCRdb, only in-frame clones are kept and a portion is missing. This sample has 6,000 to 7,500 clones, with 80% to 85% found just once. Time point denoted: cycle 4 day 1 (C4D1), after about 6 weeks of nivolumab. All patients relapsed after autologous stem cell transplantation, and brentuximab vedotin exposure varied. The sample here was peripheral blood mononuclear cells (PBMCs), taken before the fourth cycle of nivolumab. These receptors were collected from a human donor with classical Hodgkin lymphoma.

This clone was seen once. The genes are TRBV7-9 and TRBJ2-3, with D perhaps TRBD2 (6 bases). The CDR3 length is 15 residues. Germline CDR1 is SEHNR and CDR2 is FQNEAQ (reference sequence). V was pared by 11 bases and J by 5 bases, with 23 bases between. The CDR3 reads CASSGSSDTKDTQYF. As DNA, the CDR3 is TGTGCCTCCTCGGGGTCTAGCGATACAAAAGATACGCAGTATTTT.

The gene calls are TRBV4-3 and TRBJ1-2, with D unresolved. V was shortened by 0 bases and J by 4 bases, with 9 bases between the two germline ends. CDR1 and CDR2 (germline): LGHNA, YSLEER. The length of the CDR3 is 14 residues. The DNA for the CDR3 is TGCGCCAGCAGCCAAGATCTCTTTTCCTATGGCTACACCTTC. Amino acids: CASSQDLFSYGYTF.

V is TRBV2 and J is TRBJ2-2, with TRBD2 matching over 13 bases. The CDR3 spans 16 residues. Losses at the gene ends were 4 bases for V and 4 bases for J; bases not matched to a gene: 3. The germline CDR1 and CDR2 sequences are SNHLY and FYNNEI. CDR3 sequence (DNA): TGTGCCAGCAGTGGAACTAGCGGGGGGGGCACCGGGGAGCTGTTTTTT. This sequence encodes CASSGTSGGGTGELFF.

V gene TRBV5-1 combines with J gene TRBJ1-1, with unresolved D. The germline V gene encodes CDR1 SGHRS and CDR2 YFSETQ. V was pared by 1 base and J by 0 bases, with 7 bases between. There are 14 residues in the CDR3. As DNA, the CDR3 is TGCGCCAGCAGCTTGATCAGAATGAACACTGAAGCTTTCTTT. Its protein is CASSLIRMNTEAFF.

This chain links TRBV7-9 with TRBJ2-3, with D possibly called TRBD1 or TRBD2 (5 bases each). In germline, CDR1 is SEHNR, CDR2 FQNEAQ (reference sequence). This CDR3 has 15 residues. Trimming removed 5 bases at V and 2 bases at J, with 14 bases between. The CDR3 sequence: CASSVTGTNTDTQYF. The CDR3 DNA reads as TGTGCCAGCAGCGTAACCGGGACGAACACAGATACGCAGTATTTT.

J is TRBJ1-2 and V is TRBV5-1; TRBD1 matches 7 bases. Germline CDR1 is SGHRS and CDR2 is YFSETQ. The CDR3 totals 14 residues. Unmatched junction bases numbered 3, after V lost 0 bases and J lost 4 bases. The CDR3 sequence: CASSLAGGPYGYTF. CDR3 DNA sequence: TGCGCCAGCAGCTTGGCAGGGGGACCCTATGGCTACACCTTC. The full variable domain, in which reference TRBV5-1 and TRBJ1-2 provide the parts outside the CDR3, is KAGVTQTPRYLIKTRGQQVTLSCSPISGHRSVSWYQQTPGQGLQFLFEYFSETQRNKGNFPGRFSGRQFSNSRSEMNVSTLELGDSALYLCASSLAGGPYGYTFGSGTRLTVV.